The source of this T cell receptor beta chain is a study of response to subunit inactivated influenza vaccine. Whole-study results and caveats: It was the authors' suggestion that each seasonal influenza vaccination recruits few new T cells.

The CDR3 consists of 16 residues. CDR1 MNHEY and CDR2 SVGEGT come from the germline V gene. The trim removed 6 bases at V and 1 base at J, leaving 9 bases unmatched. MiXCR, applied by TCRdb to the RT-PCR reads, yields one record per CDR3 protein. The sample yields 530,000 or so distinct CDR3 sequences, approximately 24% seen once. Of note for this clonotype: What it binds is not known.

The source was CD4+ T cells sorted from PBMCs, collected roughly 5 days after vaccination. The gene calls are TRBV6-2 or TRBV6-3 and TRBJ2-5, with TRBD2 identical over 9 bases. The TCR was taken from a middle-aged man who received an inactivated influenza vaccine. DNA of the CDR3: TGTGCCAGCAGATGGATAGCGGGGGCTGTCCAAGAGACCCAGTACTTC. It translates to CASRWIAGAVQETQYF.